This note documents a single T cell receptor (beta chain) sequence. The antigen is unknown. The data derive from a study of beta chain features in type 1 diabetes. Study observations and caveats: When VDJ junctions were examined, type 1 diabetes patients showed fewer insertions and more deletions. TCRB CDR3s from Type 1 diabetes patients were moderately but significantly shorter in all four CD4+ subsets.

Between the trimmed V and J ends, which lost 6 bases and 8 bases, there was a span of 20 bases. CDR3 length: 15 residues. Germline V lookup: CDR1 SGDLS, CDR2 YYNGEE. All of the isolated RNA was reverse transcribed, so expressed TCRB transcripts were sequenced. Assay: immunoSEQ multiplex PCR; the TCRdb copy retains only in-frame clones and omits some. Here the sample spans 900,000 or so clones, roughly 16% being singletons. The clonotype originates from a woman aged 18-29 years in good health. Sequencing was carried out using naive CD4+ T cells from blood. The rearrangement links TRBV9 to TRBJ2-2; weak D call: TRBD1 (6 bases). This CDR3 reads CASTLGAMRQGELFF. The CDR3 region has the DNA TGTGCCAGCACGCTGGGGGCTATGAGGCAAGGGGAGCTGTTTTTT.